A single sample gave rise to the 32 T cell receptor beta chains below, sequenced in a study of cytomegalovirus exposure and HLA in healthy donors. PCR amplification relied on 60 Vbeta primers (plus 13 Jbeta primers). Clones were read by immunoSEQ multiplex PCR, and TCRdb kept only the in-frame ones, dropping some. The sample gives about 160,000 clones, over 60% of which show up once; approximately 3% is in the top ten. The sequenced sample consisted of PBMCs. The receptors come from a woman in her twenties or thirties in good health and CMV-seronegative.

The chain recombines TRBV28 with TRBJ1-1; TRBD1 is a possible D gene (6 bases). This CDR3 is built from 15 residues. Germline-derived CDR1 and CDR2 are MDHEN and SYDVKM. With 5 bases removed from V and 3 bases from J, the gap between germline ends came to 16 bases. The CDR3 loop is CASSPTGAGHTEAFF. As DNA, the CDR3 is TGTGCCAGCAGTCCGACAGGAGCCGGGCACACTGAAGCTTTCTTT. The full variable domain, with the rest looked up from reference TRBV28 and TRBJ1-1, is DVKVTQSSRYLVKRTGEKVFLECVQDMDHENMFWYRQDPGLGLRLIYFSYDVKMKEKGDIPEGYSVSREKKERFSLILESASTNQTSMYLCASSPTGAGHTEAFFGQGTRLTVV.

V usage is TRBV18 and J usage is TRBJ1-5; TRBD1 matches at 11 bases. Trimming removed 2 bases from V and 4 bases from J; junction bases left unmatched: 4. CDR1 and CDR2 (germline): KGHSH, LQKENI. The CDR3 covers 16 residues. The CDR3 loop is CASSPGTGGRNQPQHF. CDR3 nucleotides: TGTGCCAGCTCACCAGGGACAGGGGGTAGGAATCAGCCCCAGCATTTT.

This chain links TRBV18 with TRBJ2-3, with 9 bases aligning to TRBD1. The CDR3 runs 15 residues. Germline V gene data show CDR1 as KGHSH and CDR2 as LQKENI. Trimming took 5 bases from V and 6 from J; bases not matched to a gene: 9. This CDR3 is CASSADRGHRDTQYF. The CDR3 bases are TGTGCCAGCTCAGCGGACAGGGGACATAGGGATACGCAGTATTTT.

J is TRBJ2-7 and V is TRBV11-2, with D maybe TRBD2 (5 bases). Germline lookup yields CDR1 SGHAT and CDR2 FQNNGV. V shed 3 bases and J shed 1 base, with 10 bases lying between them. This CDR3 contains 14 residues. CDR3 sequence (DNA): TGTGCCAGCAGCTTCGGACTTGGGTCCTACGAGCAGTACTTC. Residues: CASSFGLGSYEQYF.

The chain combines TRBV6-4 with TRBJ2-1, with D possibly being TRBD1 (6 bases). The CDR3 is 15 amino acids. Germline V gene lookup returns CDR1 MRHNA and CDR2 SNTAGT. Trimming left V 5 bases short and J 6 bases short, with 17 bases between. The CDR3 DNA sequence: TGTGCCAGCAGTCCTGATCCGGGACAAGTCAATGAGCAGTTCTTC. Translation gives CASSPDPGQVNEQFF.

In its sample, this clone was seen once. This chain connects TRBV6-6 to TRBJ2-7, with 9 bases identical to TRBD1. This CDR3 is built from 15 residues. Germline loops: CDR1 MNHNY, CDR2 SVGAGI (reference sequence). After removal of 4 bases from V and 2 bases from J, the junction contained 6 bases not matched to a gene. CDR3 coding DNA: TGTGCCAGCAGTTTGGGACAGGGAGGGACCTACGAGCAGTACTTC. Protein sequence: CASSLGQGGTYEQYF.

The chain employs TRBV4-3 and TRBJ2-1, with a weak D call TRBD2 (7 bases). CDR3 size: 16 residues. The germline V and J ends were trimmed by 4 bases and 5 bases, with 18 bases remaining between them. Germline-derived CDR1 and CDR2 are LGHNA and YSLEER. CDR3: CASSPTGRGANNEQFF. CDR3 DNA sequence: TGCGCCAGCAGCCCCACAGGGAGGGGAGCGAACAATGAGCAGTTCTTC.

V gene TRBV4-3 combines with J gene TRBJ2-1, with D perhaps TRBD2 (5 bases). V was pared by 1 base and J by 2 bases, with 9 bases between. The CDR3 runs 15 residues. In germline, CDR1 is LGHNA, CDR2 YSLEER. CDR3 in DNA: TGCGCCAGCAGCCAAGCTAGCCCCACCTACAATGAGCAGTTCTTC. This codes for CASSQASPTYNEQFF.

The rearrangement joins TRBV6-1 to TRBJ1-1, with D possibly matching TRBD1 (5 bases). Per the germline V gene, CDR1 is MNHNS and CDR2 is SASEGT. V was cut by 5 bases and J by 4 bases, with 14 bases left in between. The CDR3 runs 14 residues. The CDR3 here is CASSPPGFSTEAFF. Written as DNA, the CDR3 is TGTGCCAGCAGTCCGCCAGGGTTTTCCACTGAAGCTTTCTTT.

The chain carries TRBV28 and TRBJ1-2, with TRBD1 matching over 7 bases. This CDR3 has 13 residues. In germline, CDR1 is MDHEN, CDR2 SYDVKM. V lost 6 bases to trimming and J lost 3 bases; unmatched junction nucleotides: 4. The CDR3, as DNA: TGTGCCAGCAGCCCCGGGACAGACTATGGCTACACCTTC. It translates to CASSPGTDYGYTF.

This clone appeared a few times. The rearrangement links TRBV19 to TRBJ1-2, with a possible D match to TRBD1 (6 bases). The CDR3 loop spans 15 amino acids. Trimming took 3 bases from V and 3 from J, leaving 14 bases between them. From germline, CDR1 is LNHDA and CDR2 SQIVND (reference sequence). The CDR3 DNA follows: TGTGCCAGTAGTATGCTTGGACAGTCGTACTATGGCTACACCTTC. Its protein product is CASSMLGQSYYGYTF.

This chain connects TRBV19 to TRBJ1-5; D not resolved. Germline-derived CDR1 and CDR2 are LNHDA and SQIVND (reference sequence). The CDR3 extends over 13 amino acids. Trimming took 3 bases from V and 3 from J, leaving 6 bases between them. CDR3 DNA: TGTGCCAGTAGTATTAATGTCAATCAGCCCCAGCATTTT. It specifies CASSINVNQPQHF.

The genes are TRBV29-1 and TRBJ2-7; D is unclear. V was trimmed by 4 bases and J by 2 bases, leaving 9 bases between them. Germline CDR1 SQVTM, CDR2 ANQGSEA. The CDR3 sequence is 12 residues long. The CDR3 DNA is TGCAGCGTTGTCATCCAAACCTACGAGCAGTACTTC. It encodes CSVVIQTYEQYF.

The chain joins TRBV28 to TRBJ2-1; 9 positions agree with TRBD2. Germline V gives CDR1 MDHEN, CDR2 SYDVKM. Trimming at V came to 7 bases and at J to 0 bases, leaving 7 bases not matched to a gene. The length of the CDR3 is 16 residues. The CDR3 DNA is TGTGCCAGCACCTCCCTTAGCGGGAGCTCCTACAATGAGCAGTTCTTC. Its protein product is CASTSLSGSSYNEQFF.

V is TRBV4-3 and J is TRBJ2-7, with 9 bases lining up with TRBD1. With 4 bases clipped from V and 2 bases from J, the junction kept 9 bases outside the gene matches. CDR1 LGHNA and CDR2 YSLEER come from the germline V gene. The CDR3 has 16 amino acids. Written as DNA, the CDR3 is TGCGCCAGCAGCCTCAATGCCGGGACAGGGACCTACGAGCAGTACTTC. It specifies CASSLNAGTGTYEQYF.

The V gene is TRBV6-6, the J gene TRBJ1-2; 7 bases are a match to TRBD1. CDR1 and CDR2 (germline): MNHNY, SVGAGI (reference sequence). The CDR3 is made up of 13 amino acids. The V gene end was trimmed by 5 bases and the J gene end by 8 bases; junction bases not matched to a gene: 8. This CDR3 reads CASSNDRVDGYTF. Written as DNA, the CDR3 is TGTGCCAGCAGTAATGACAGGGTGGACGGCTACACCTTC.

The gene calls are TRBV9 and TRBJ1-4; possibly TRBD1 for D (5 bases). Germline V gives CDR1 SGDLS, CDR2 YYNGEE. The V gene lost 7 bases and the J gene lost 7 bases, with 17 bases spanning the gap. The CDR3 is made up of 14 amino acids. The CDR3, as DNA: TGTGCCAGCTCTAGAGACAGTCTGATTGAAAAACTGTTTTTT. Residues: CASSRDSLIEKLFF.

This chain connects TRBV29-1 to TRBJ1-3, with D perhaps matching TRBD1 (5 bases). Germline V CDR1 and CDR2: SQVTM, ANQGSEA. V shed 0 bases and J shed 8 bases, with 11 bases lying between them. CDR3 size: 13 residues. This CDR3 is CSVEDRGGYTIYF. Here the CDR3 DNA reads TGCAGCGTTGAAGATCGGGGGGGGTACACCATATATTTT. Full variable domain (missing parts from reference TRBV29-1 and TRBJ1-3): SAVISQKPSRDICQRGTSLTIQCQVDSQVTMMFWYRQQPGQSLTLIATANQGSEATYESGFVIDKFPISRPNLTFSTLTVSNMSPEDSSIYLCSVEDRGGYTIYFGEGSWLTVV.

CDR3: CASSDTTGWDQPQHF. CDR3 nucleotides: TGTGCCAGCAGCGACACGACAGGGTGGGATCAGCCCCAGCATTTT. V usage is TRBV2 and J usage is TRBJ1-5; 7 bases fit TRBD1. The germline V gene encodes CDR1 SNHLY and CDR2 FYNNEI. The CDR3 has 15 residues. Trimming at V came to 6 bases and at J to 5 bases, leaving 10 bases not matched to a gene.

The sample holds a few counts of this clone. The chain has TRBV4-2 and TRBJ2-3; 12 bases map to TRBD2. The germline gives CDR1 LGHNA, CDR2 YNFKEQ. J lost 3 bases, V lost 1 base, and 5 bases had no gene match. The CDR3 totals 17 residues. The CDR3 region has the DNA TGTGCCAGCAGCCAAGTCCCTAGCGGGGGGGCGACAGATACGCAGTATTTT. This translates into CASSQVPSGGATDTQYF.

The chain combines TRBV18 with TRBJ2-5; perhaps TRBD2 as D (6 bases). The germline V gene has CDR1 KGHSH and CDR2 LQKENI. V shed 2 bases and J shed 8 bases, with 21 bases lying between them. The CDR3 has 16 residues. The CDR3 here is CASSPLHQASEGTQYF. CDR3 DNA sequence: TGTGCCAGCTCACCATTACATCAGGCTAGCGAAGGAACCCAGTACTTC. Full variable domain (outside the CDR3, taken from reference TRBV18 and TRBJ2-5): NAGVMQNPRHLVRRRGQEARLRCSPMKGHSHVYWYRQLPEEGLKFMVYLQKENIIDESGMPKERFSAEFPKEGPSILRIQQVVRGDSAAYFCASSPLHQASEGTQYFGPGTRLLVL.

The chain is built from TRBV4-1 and TRBJ1-3, with D uncertain. The CDR3 length is 15 residues. Germline CDR1 reads MGHRA; CDR2 reads YSYEKL. V was pared by 0 bases and J by 1 base, with 7 bases between. CDR3 DNA: TGCGCCAGCAGCCAAGAACCCAGATCTGGAAACACCATATATTTT. As protein: CASSQEPRSGNTIYF.

J is TRBJ1-1 and V is TRBV14; D unclear. V was shortened by 4 bases and J by 7 bases, with 10 bases between the two germline ends. The CDR3 length is 12 residues. Germline CDR1 is SGHDN and CDR2 is FVKESK. CDR3 nucleotide sequence: TGTGCCAGCAGCCGCCGACAACTTGAAGCTTTCTTT. Protein sequence: CASSRRQLEAFF.

The chain carries TRBV30 and TRBJ1-1; the match to TRBD1 covers 10 bases. Germline V gene data show CDR1 as GTSNPN and CDR2 as SVGIG (reference sequence). The CDR3 consists of 14 residues. V shed 2 bases and J 7 bases; nucleotides not matched to a gene: 7. CDR3 amino acids: CAWSTGQGQVEAFF. The CDR3 DNA follows: TGTGCCTGGAGTACGGGACAGGGGCAAGTTGAAGCTTTCTTT.

The CDR3: CASSPAVTGELFF. The CDR3, as DNA: TGTGCCAGCAGCCCTGCGGTCACCGGGGAGCTGTTTTTT. This sequence joins TRBV4-2 and TRBJ2-2; D is undetermined. Looked up from germline, CDR1 is LGHNA and CDR2 is YNFKEQ. The CDR3 spans 13 residues. Trimming shortened V by 4 bases and J by 4 bases, and 7 bases separated the two germline ends.

The chain combines TRBV2 with TRBJ1-5; D perhaps matches TRBD1 (6 bases). Germline CDR1 reads SNHLY; CDR2 reads FYNNEI. V shed 1 base and J shed 9 bases, with 16 bases lying between them. CDR3 length: 15 amino acids. The CDR3 spells CASSEGTAHQGPQHF. The CDR3, as DNA: TGTGCCAGCAGTGAAGGGACAGCCCATCAGGGGCCCCAGCATTTT.

The chain couples TRBV4-2 to TRBJ2-7, with 9 bases fitting TRBD1. Trimming at V came to 4 bases and at J to 2 bases, leaving 6 bases not matched to a gene. CDR1 and CDR2 from the germline V gene are LGHNA and YNFKEQ. This CDR3 contains 15 residues. CDR3 region: CASSPGQGVTYEQYF. In nucleotides, the CDR3 is TGTGCCAGCAGCCCGGGACAGGGAGTCACCTACGAGCAGTACTTC.

This sequence joins TRBV19 and TRBJ2-7; D is possibly TRBD2 (6 bases). This CDR3 spans 14 amino acids. Per the germline V gene, CDR1 is LNHDA and CDR2 is SQIVND (reference sequence). V dropped 8 bases and J dropped 0 bases, with 14 bases sitting between them. The CDR3 nucleotides are TGTGCCAGTGGGGGGATGGGGAGCTCCTACGAGCAGTACTTC. This encodes CASGGMGSSYEQYF.

The chain couples TRBV18 to TRBJ1-5; TRBD1 aligns across 8 bases. Germline lookup yields CDR1 KGHSH and CDR2 LQKENI. This CDR3 is 12 amino acids long. V dropped 5 bases and J dropped 16; count of bases not matched to a gene: 10. CDR3 residues: CASSFGTGLGHF. In DNA form, the CDR3 reads TGTGCCAGCTCATTCGGGACAGGATTAGGCCATTTT.

On this clone itself: Distinct nucleotide sequences in the sample also encode this CDR3. V and J are TRBV5-6 and TRBJ2-3, with no clear D. The germline V gene has CDR1 SGHDT and CDR2 YYEEEE. V was shortened by 1 base and J by 1 base, with 7 bases between the two germline ends. The CDR3 is 14 residues long. The CDR3 sequence is CASSLLSGTDTQYF. CDR3 nucleotides: TGTGCCAGCAGCTTGTTGTCTGGCACAGATACGCAGTATTTT.

This chain links TRBV27 with TRBJ1-3; D is possibly TRBD1 (5 bases). Germline CDR1 MNHEY, CDR2 SMNVEV (reference sequence). Trimming removed 2 bases from V and 0 bases from J, with 5 bases in between. This CDR3 comprises 14 residues. This chain's CDR3 is CASSLTGSGNTIYF. CDR3 DNA sequence: TGTGCCAGCAGTTTAACAGGCTCTGGAAACACCATATATTTT.

V gene TRBV10-3 combines with J gene TRBJ2-7; 7 nucleotides agree with TRBD2. V gave up 11 bases and J gave up 2 bases; unmatched junction bases: 12. The CDR3 consists of 14 residues. Per the germline V gene, CDR1 is ENHRY and CDR2 is SYGVKD. The CDR3 region is CAAQAGGRTYEQYF. CDR3 bases: TGTGCCGCCCAAGCTGGCGGGAGAACCTACGAGCAGTACTTC.